Described below is a single T cell receptor (beta chain) sequence and its context. Sample-barcoded 5' priming and a J-beta primer mix drove a second PCR of about 6 to 12 cycles. TCRdb redid the calling of the 5' RACE reads with MiXCR, one entry per CDR3 protein. The sample holds 1.5 million to 2 million distinct CDR3 sequences, about 39% seen once. These data originate in a study of blood T cells in healthy people across ages. Germline lookup yields CDR1 LGHDT and CDR2 YNNKEL (reference sequence). V gave up 0 bases and J gave up 5 bases; unmatched junction bases: 9. The length of the CDR3 is 17 residues.

The chain couples TRBV3-1 to TRBJ2-5; TRBD2 matches 10 bases. The source material was blood. The origin of this receptor is a human donor in good health. The CDR3 region has the DNA TGTGCCAGCAGCCAAGAGTCTAGCGGGGGCGGTAGGGAGACCCAGTACTTC. Protein product: CASSQESSGGGRETQYF.